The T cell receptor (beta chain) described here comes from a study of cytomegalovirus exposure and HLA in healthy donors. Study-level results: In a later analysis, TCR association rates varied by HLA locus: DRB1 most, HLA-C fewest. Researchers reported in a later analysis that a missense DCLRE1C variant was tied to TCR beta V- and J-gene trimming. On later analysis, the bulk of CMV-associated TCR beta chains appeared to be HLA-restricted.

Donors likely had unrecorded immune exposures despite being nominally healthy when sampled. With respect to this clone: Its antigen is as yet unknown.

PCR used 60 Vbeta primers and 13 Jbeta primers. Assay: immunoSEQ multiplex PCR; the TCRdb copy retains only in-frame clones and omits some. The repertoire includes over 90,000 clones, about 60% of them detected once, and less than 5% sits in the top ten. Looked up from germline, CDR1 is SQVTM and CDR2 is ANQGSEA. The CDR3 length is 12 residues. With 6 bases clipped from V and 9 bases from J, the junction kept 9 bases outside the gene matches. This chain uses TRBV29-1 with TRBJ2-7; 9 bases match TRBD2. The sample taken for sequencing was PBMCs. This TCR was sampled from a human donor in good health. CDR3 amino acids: CSVLSGSFGQYF. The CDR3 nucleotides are TGCAGCGTACTTAGCGGGAGCTTCGGGCAGTACTTC.